The entry below gives a single TCR beta chain sequence along with its context. Its antigen remains unidentified. Other nucleotide sequences in the sample specify the same CDR3. As defined, naive CD8 cells were CD45RO-negative and positively selected for CCR7, with terminally differentiated effector memory CD45RA+ cells excluded. Recent vaccinations or acute infections were absent in the healthy HIV-negative adult donors. The sample belongs to a study of shared clonotypes between healthy human individuals. Study observations and caveats: Four donors shared around 5% of their naive CD4 clonotypes.

Under the authors' procedure: Filtering differed because ImmunoSEQ produced junction-only sequences that carried no quality scores. Here immunoSEQ multiplex PCR was the method, and the copy in TCRdb shows in-frame clones only, minus some. V and J calls plus clone size are reproduced from that table; the DNA served to infer D and trimming. Of about 2 million clones listed, over 85% are singletons. Germline values: CDR1 MNHEY, CDR2 SMNVEV (reference sequence). The CDR3 has 14 residues. V shed 0 bases, J shed 7 bases, and the junction held 3 bases outside the gene matches. The sequenced sample was naive CD8+ T cells sorted from blood. The chain couples TRBV27 to TRBJ2-1; 7 nucleotides align to TRBD1. The receptor comes from a man aged 18 to 30 in good health. The CDR3: CASSLSAGGNEQFF. Written as DNA, the CDR3 is TGTGCCAGCAGTTTATCCGCAGGGGGAAATGAGCAGTTCTTC.